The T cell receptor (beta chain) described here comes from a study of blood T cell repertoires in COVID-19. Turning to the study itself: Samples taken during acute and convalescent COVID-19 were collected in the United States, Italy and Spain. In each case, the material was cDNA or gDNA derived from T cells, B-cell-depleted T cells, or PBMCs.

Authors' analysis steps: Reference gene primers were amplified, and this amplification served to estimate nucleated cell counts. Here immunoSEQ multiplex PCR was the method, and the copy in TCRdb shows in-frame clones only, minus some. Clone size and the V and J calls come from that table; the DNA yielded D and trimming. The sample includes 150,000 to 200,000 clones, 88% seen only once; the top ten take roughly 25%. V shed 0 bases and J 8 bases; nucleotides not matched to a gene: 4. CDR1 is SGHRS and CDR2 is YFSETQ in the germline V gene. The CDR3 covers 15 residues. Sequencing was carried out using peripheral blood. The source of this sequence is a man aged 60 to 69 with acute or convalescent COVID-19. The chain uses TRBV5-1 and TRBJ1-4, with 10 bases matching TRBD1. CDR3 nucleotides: TGCGCCAGCAGCTTGGGCGGGACAGGGGTAGAAAAACTGTTTTTT. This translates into CASSLGGTGVEKLFF.